The rows below give T cell receptor beta chains drawn from one sample of a study of cytomegalovirus exposure and HLA in healthy donors. Profiling relied on immunoSEQ multiplex PCR, and the TCRdb table lists in-frame clones only, not all of them. The sample has under 200,000 clones, 91% seen once. Sequencing used PBMCs. The receptors here all came from a woman aged 18-35 years in good health and CMV-seropositive. Both conserved end residues are trimmed from each CDR3. A D gene is named only where the DNA matches it firmly.

d_gene: NA
v_gene: TRBV27
CDR3aa: ASSLWSDQETQY

d_gene: NA
v_gene: TRBV7-2
CDR3aa: ASSSSIGSAGEQY

d_gene: TRBD2
v_gene: TRBV4-2
CDR3aa: ASSPNGLAGARGETQY

d_gene: TRBD2
v_gene: TRBV6-5
CDR3aa: ASSSREGLGANVLT

d_gene: TRBD1
v_gene: TRBV28
CDR3aa: ASSQGQLTLSGANVLT

d_gene: NA
v_gene: TRBV13
CDR3aa: ASMKGRESEQY

d_gene: TRBD1
v_gene: TRBV5-6
CDR3aa: ASSWGTGDGYT

d_gene: TRBD1
v_gene: TRBV28
CDR3aa: ASSLGQGAEAF

d_gene: TRBD1
v_gene: TRBV7-9
CDR3aa: ASRRTGTSEKLF

d_gene: NA
v_gene: TRBV7-2
CDR3aa: ASSRSGNPEQY

d_gene: NA
v_gene: TRBV28
CDR3aa: ASSFYGDIRDIYTEAF

d_gene: NA
v_gene: TRBV7-2
CDR3aa: ASSLAGDRGGF

d_gene: NA
v_gene: TRBV7-2
CDR3aa: ASSLGGDLGISGNTQY

d_gene: NA
v_gene: TRBV28
CDR3aa: ASSPGGEAGGYT

d_gene: NA
v_gene: TRBV10-2
CDR3aa: ASSPGAGNSPLH

d_gene: NA
v_gene: TRBV5-8
CDR3aa: ASSLGGVPSYEQY